The clone carrying this TCR beta chain appeared a few times. Its antigen is not known. One entry per CDR3 protein results from TCRdb running MiXCR on the reads. The data show about 130,000 distinct CDR3 sequences, 20% to 30% seen once. This record comes from a study of T cell repertoires in cytomegalovirus infection. About the study: Indications of both CMV infection and matching HLA type were provided by public TCR beta signatures. General study findings and limits: Dominating the ex vivo response were HLA-C-restricted CMV-specific TCR beta clonotypes. Public TCR beta family frequency separated CMV-and-HLA carriers, including in an independent cohort.

The sequence came from a human donor in good health (CMV status not recorded). Some clones in this sample may be carry-over from other donors' samples. Specimen: PBMCs, sequenced either directly or after in vitro stimulation (not recorded which).

This chain's CDR3 is CATSTAATNYGYTF. The CDR3 DNA is TGTGCCACCAGCACCGCGGCTACTAACTATGGCTACACCTTC. V usage is TRBV15 and J usage is TRBJ1-2; no clear D gene. With 4 bases removed from V and 0 bases from J, the gap between germline ends came to 9 bases. Germline V lookup: CDR1 LNHNV, CDR2 YYDKDF (reference sequence). The CDR3 has 14 amino acids.